The T cell receptor (beta chain) described here comes from a study of T cell repertoires in cytomegalovirus infection. Study at large: Well-studied HLA-B-restricted CMV epitopes were used in the study alongside recently identified HLA-C-restricted ones.

In TCRdb, the reads were re-called with MiXCR into one record per CDR3 protein. The sample carries about 900,000 distinct CDR3 sequences, 25% to 40% recorded once. This clonotype showed up just a few times. The antigen is undetermined. CDR1 and CDR2 from the germline V gene are MNHNS and SASEGT. The germline V and J ends were trimmed by 2 bases and 8 bases, with 10 bases remaining between them. This CDR3 region has 13 residues. The sample was cultured CD8+ T cells from PBMCs, taken from culture after CMV antigen stimulation. The rearrangement uses TRBV6-1 and TRBJ2-1; D is possibly TRBD1 (5 bases). This receptor was obtained from a human donor in good health (CMV status not recorded). Some clones in this sample may be carry-over from other donors' samples. CDR3 nucleotides: TGTGCCAGCAGTGAACAGACAGACGATGAGCAGTTCTTC. Encoded protein: CASSEQTDDEQFF.